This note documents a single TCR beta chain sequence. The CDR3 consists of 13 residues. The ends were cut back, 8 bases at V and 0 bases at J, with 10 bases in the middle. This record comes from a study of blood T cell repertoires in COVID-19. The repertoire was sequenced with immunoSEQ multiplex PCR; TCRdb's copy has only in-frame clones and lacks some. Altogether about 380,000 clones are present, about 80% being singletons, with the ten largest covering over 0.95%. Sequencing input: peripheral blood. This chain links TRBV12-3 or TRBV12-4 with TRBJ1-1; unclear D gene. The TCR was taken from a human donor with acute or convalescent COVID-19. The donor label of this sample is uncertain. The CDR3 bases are TGTGCCAGCGATACTTTCATGAACACTGAAGCTTTCTTT. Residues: CASDTFMNTEAFF.